This entry describes one T cell receptor beta chain. The clone's antigen remains unknown. Base qualities are not recorded, but no much larger clone differs from it by a single base. The germline V gene yields MNHEY for CDR1 and SVGAGI for CDR2. The CDR3 goes from the cysteine to the phenylalanine over 14 residues. Just the 42-base CDR3 DNA is kept, in frame starting at base 1. Ends trimmed: V by 4 bases, J by 7 bases; bases unmatched to a gene: 4. These data belong to a study of blood T cell repertoires in COVID-19 (dated by TCRdb to the early 2020s). About the study as a whole: Collaborator samples came from the United States, Italy and Spain and covered acute and convalescent phases of COVID-19. The material from the prospective study consisted of cDNA or gDNA derived from T cells, B-cell-depleted T cells, or PBMCs. The dataset comprised deeply sampled blood TCRbeta repertoires from subjects exposed to, actively infected with, or recovered from COVID-19. A freely available public database, intended as a resource for researchers studying the immune response to SARS-CoV-2, is where the repertoires were released. Samples were obtained from the ongoing ImmuneRACE study (first 160 participants) and from over 1,000 subjects provided by 6 global collaborators. Nearly every sample came with metadata listing a de-identified subject ID, COVID-19 status, age in years and sex. Where available, HLA class I and class II types were taken from metadata supplied by the sample provider and were not determined by assay-based typing.

The full study reports these points: The quantity of clinical and demographic metadata differed by source and by participant and was supplied without curation.

Another Seattle source contributed samples from volunteer blood donors who had recovered from COVID-19. Whole blood was collected in K2EDTA tubes by collaborating institutions according to the institutions' own protocols. For TCRbeta analysis, collaborators shipped samples in one of three forms: frozen whole blood, isolated PBMCs, or DNA extracted from either of those sample types. The immunoSEQ Assay, a bias-controlled multiplex PCR, was used to amplify TCRbeta CDR3 regions from genomic DNA. As for the original processing: Nucleated cell counts per sample were estimated from amplification of reference gene primers within the assay. To quantify the absolute abundance of each unique TCRbeta CDR3 rearrangement, sequence reads were collapsed and filtered. Productive Simpson clonality was computed per sample as the square root of Simpson's diversity index over productive rearrangements. Not all clones reach the TCRdb copy of this immuneACCESS table, which keeps in-frame sequences only. Checked studies attribute under half of the gap to unresolved V genes and leave the rest unexplained. The V and J calls and clone size come from that table; D and trimming were worked out from the DNA. This sample comprises around 240,000 clones, 80% to 90% of them detected only once. In total, the top ten clones hold around 1.5% of the sample.

This TCR was recovered from a woman in her 40s who had recovered from COVID-19. Here the chain combines TRBV6-5 and TRBJ2-3, and 11 bases in between align with TRBD2. The material sequenced was peripheral blood. The CDR3 has the sequence CASSLAGGRNTQYF. The DNA is TGTGCCAGCAGTTTAGCGGGGGGGCGAAATACGCAGTATTTT.